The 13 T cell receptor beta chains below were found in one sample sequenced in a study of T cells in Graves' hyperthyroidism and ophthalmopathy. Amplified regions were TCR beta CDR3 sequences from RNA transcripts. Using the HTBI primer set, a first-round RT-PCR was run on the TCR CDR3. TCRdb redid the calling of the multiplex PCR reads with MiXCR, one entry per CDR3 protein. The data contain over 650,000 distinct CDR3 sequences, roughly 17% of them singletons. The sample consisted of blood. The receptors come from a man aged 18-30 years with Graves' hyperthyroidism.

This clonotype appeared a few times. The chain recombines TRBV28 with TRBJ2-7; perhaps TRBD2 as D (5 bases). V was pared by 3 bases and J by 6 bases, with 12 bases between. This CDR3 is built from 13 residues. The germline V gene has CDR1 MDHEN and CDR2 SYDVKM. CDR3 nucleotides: TGTGCCAGCAGTTTCTCGCACGCGGGCGAGCAGTACTTC. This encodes CASSFSHAGEQYF.

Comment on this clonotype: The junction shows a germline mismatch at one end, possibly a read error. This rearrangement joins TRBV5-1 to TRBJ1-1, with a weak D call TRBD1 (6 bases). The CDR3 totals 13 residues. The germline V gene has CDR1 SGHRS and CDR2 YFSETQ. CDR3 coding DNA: TGCGCCAACAGCCCGGACAGAAACACTGAAGCTTTCTTT. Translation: CANSPDRNTEAFF.

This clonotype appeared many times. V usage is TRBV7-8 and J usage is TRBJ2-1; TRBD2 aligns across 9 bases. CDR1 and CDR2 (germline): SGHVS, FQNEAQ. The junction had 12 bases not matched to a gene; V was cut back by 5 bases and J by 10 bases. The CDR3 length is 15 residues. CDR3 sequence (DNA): TGTGCCAGCAGCCCGGCGTTCTATCTAGCGGGAGAGCAGTTCTTC. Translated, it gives CASSPAFYLAGEQFF.

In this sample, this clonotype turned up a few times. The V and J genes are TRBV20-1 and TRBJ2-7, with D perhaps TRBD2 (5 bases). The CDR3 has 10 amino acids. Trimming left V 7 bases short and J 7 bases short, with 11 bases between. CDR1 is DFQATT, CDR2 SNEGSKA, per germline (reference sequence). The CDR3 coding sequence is TGCAGTGTGCGGTCGGGGGAGCAGTACTTC. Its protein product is CSVRSGEQYF.

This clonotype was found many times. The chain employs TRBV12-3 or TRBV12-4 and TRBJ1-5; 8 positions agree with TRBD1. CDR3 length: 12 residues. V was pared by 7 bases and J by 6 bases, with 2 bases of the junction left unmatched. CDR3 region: CASNTGGQPQHF. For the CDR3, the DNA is TGTGCCAGCAACACAGGGGGTCAGCCCCAGCATTTT.

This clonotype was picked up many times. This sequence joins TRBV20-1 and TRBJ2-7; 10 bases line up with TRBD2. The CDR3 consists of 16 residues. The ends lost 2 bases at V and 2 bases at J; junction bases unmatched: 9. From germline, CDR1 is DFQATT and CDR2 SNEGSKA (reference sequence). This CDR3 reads CSARSRLAGGAYEQYF. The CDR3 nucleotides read TGCAGTGCTAGATCCCGACTAGCGGGTGGGGCCTACGAGCAGTACTTC.

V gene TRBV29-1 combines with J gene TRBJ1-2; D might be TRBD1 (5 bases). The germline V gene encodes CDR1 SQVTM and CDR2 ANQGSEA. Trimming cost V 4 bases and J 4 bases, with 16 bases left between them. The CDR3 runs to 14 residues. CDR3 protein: CSVGRTGWAYGYTF. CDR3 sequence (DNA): TGCAGCGTTGGACGAACAGGTTGGGCCTATGGCTACACCTTC.

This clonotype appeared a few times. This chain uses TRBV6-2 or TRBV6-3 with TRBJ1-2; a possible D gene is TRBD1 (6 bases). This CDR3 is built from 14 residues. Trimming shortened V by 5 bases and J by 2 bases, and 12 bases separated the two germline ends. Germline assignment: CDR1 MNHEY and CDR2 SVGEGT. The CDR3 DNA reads TGTGCCAGCAGTATACAGGGAAACAACTATGGCTACACCTTC. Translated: CASSIQGNNYGYTF.

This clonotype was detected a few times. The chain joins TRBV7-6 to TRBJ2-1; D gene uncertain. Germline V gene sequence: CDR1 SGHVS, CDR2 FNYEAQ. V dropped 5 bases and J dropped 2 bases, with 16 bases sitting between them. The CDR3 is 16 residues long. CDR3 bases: TGTGCCAGCAGCCCCTCGGCCGGTCCCGCCTACAATGAGCAGTTCTTC. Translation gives CASSPSAGPAYNEQFF.

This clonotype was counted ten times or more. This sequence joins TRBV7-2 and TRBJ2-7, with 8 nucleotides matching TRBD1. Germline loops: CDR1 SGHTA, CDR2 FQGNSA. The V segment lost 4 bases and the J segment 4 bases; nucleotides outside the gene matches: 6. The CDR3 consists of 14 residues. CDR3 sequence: CASSSQGVGYEQYF. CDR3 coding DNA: TGTGCCAGCAGCTCACAGGGGGTGGGGTACGAGCAGTACTTC.

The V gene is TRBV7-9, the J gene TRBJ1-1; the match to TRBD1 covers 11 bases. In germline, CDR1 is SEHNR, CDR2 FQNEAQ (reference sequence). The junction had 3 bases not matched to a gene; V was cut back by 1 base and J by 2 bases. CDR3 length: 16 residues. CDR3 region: CASSLGGQGGNTEAFF. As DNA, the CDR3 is TGTGCCAGCAGCTTAGGGGGACAGGGGGGCAACACTGAAGCTTTCTTT.

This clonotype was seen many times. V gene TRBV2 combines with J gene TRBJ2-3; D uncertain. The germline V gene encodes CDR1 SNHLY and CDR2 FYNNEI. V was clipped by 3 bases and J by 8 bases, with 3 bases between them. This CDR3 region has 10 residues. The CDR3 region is CASSELTQYF. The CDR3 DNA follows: TGTGCCAGCAGTGAGCTTACGCAGTATTTT.

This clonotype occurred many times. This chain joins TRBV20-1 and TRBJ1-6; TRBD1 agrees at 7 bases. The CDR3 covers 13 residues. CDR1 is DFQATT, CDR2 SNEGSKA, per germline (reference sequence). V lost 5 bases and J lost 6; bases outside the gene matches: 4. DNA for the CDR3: TGCAGTGCTGGCAGGGACAGTAATTCACCCCTCCACTTT. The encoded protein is CSAGRDSNSPLHF.